The rows below give T cell receptor beta chains drawn from one sample of a study of CD8+CD57+ T cells in acquired aplastic anemia. TCRdb re-analysed the reads in MiXCR, keeping a single row per CDR3 protein. The table includes some 120,000 distinct CDR3 sequences, 48% detected once. The sample consisted of sorted CD4+, CD8+, or CD8+CD57+ T cells (not recorded which) from PBMCs. Receptors were obtained from a human donor in good health, serving as a control. Each CDR3 is given with its conserved first and last residue. The order of the fields is J gene, D gene, clone size, V gene, CDR3 protein, CDR3 DNA. D genes are given only for firm matches. Some rows mark clone size as missing; the rest say once, few, many or name a class of expanded clone.

J: TRBJ1-6
D: TRBD1
size: .
V: TRBV5-5
CDR3: CARSSTGEESPLHF
DNA: TGTGCCCGCAGCTCGACAGGGGAGGAGTCACCCCTCCACTTT

J: TRBJ1-1
D: TRBD1
size: many
V: TRBV11-3
CDR3: CASSLTGDAFF
DNA: TGTGCCAGCAGCCTTACAGGGGACGCTTTCTTT

J: TRBJ2-1
D: TRBD2
size: .
V: TRBV9
CDR3: CASSGFASGGRNEQFF
DNA: TGTGCCAGCAGCGGATTTGCTAGCGGGGGGAGAAATGAGCAGTTCTTC

J: TRBJ2-2
D: .
size: .
V: TRBV2
CDR3: CASSETQSNTGELFF
DNA: TGTGCCAGCAGCGAAACACAGTCGAACACCGGGGAGCTGTTTTTT

J: TRBJ1-4
D: .
size: .
V: TRBV20-1
CDR3: CSASRTRWRRSNEKLFF
DNA: TGCAGTGCTAGCAGAACTCGTTGGCGTAGGAGTAATGAAAAACTGTTTTTT

J: TRBJ2-5
D: .
size: .
V: TRBV19
CDR3: CASSRGLAYQETQYF
DNA: TGTGCCAGTAGTAGAGGTCTAGCGTACCAAGAGACCCAGTACTTC

J: TRBJ1-2
D: TRBD1
size: .
V: TRBV2
CDR3: CATPGTGSANYGYTF
DNA: TGTGCCACCCCCGGGACAGGGAGCGCTAACTATGGCTACACCTTC

J: TRBJ2-5
D: TRBD2
size: many
V: TRBV7-2
CDR3: CASSSSGAQETQYF
DNA: TGTGCCAGCAGCTCAAGCGGGGCACAAGAGACCCAGTACTTC

J: TRBJ1-2
D: .
size: .
V: TRBV24-1
CDR3: CASNRGGQAGLDYGYTF
DNA: TGTGCCAGCAACCGGGGAGGTCAGGCGGGGTTGGACTATGGCTACACCTTC

J: TRBJ2-2
D: .
size: .
V: TRBV29-1
CDR3: CSDRGSNTGELFF
DNA: TGCAGCGACCGGGGCTCAAACACCGGGGAGCTGTTTTTT

J: TRBJ1-2
D: TRBD1
size: many
V: TRBV18
CDR3: CASSLQGQGAYYGYTF
DNA: TGTGCCAGCTCCCTACAGGGGCAGGGGGCATACTATGGCTACACCTTC

J: TRBJ2-5
D: TRBD2
size: many
V: TRBV13
CDR3: CASSLVGGGQETQYF
DNA: TGTGCCAGCAGCTTAGTGGGGGGGGGTCAAGAGACCCAGTACTTC

J: TRBJ2-5
D: TRBD2
size: .
V: TRBV20-1
CDR3: CSARSGLSLQETQYF
DNA: TGCAGTGCTAGATCGGGACTATCCCTCCAAGAGACCCAGTACTTC

J: TRBJ2-7
D: .
size: .
V: TRBV19
CDR3: CASRGGGRALEQYF
DNA: TGTGCCAGCAGAGGGGGGGGGCGCGCCCTTGAGCAGTACTTC

J: TRBJ2-1
D: .
size: .
V: TRBV7-8
CDR3: CASSLSSRNNEQFF
DNA: TGTGCCAGCAGCTTAAGCTCCAGGAACAATGAGCAGTTCTTC

J: TRBJ1-4
D: .
size: .
V: TRBV7-2
CDR3: CASRRDPATNEKLFF
DNA: TGTGCCAGCAGACGAGACCCAGCAACTAATGAAAAACTGTTTTTT

J: TRBJ2-7
D: .
size: many
V: TRBV5-6
CDR3: CASSSYGPTSSYEQYF
DNA: TGTGCCAGCAGCTCGTACGGGCCGACGAGCTCCTACGAGCAGTACTTC

J: TRBJ2-7
D: .
size: .
V: TRBV15
CDR3: CATSKTSGTGYDEQYF
DNA: TGTGCCACCAGCAAAACCTCCGGGACGGGGTACGACGAGCAGTACTTC

J: TRBJ2-1
D: TRBD1
size: .
V: TRBV10-3
CDR3: CAIGTGQGVGLEQFF
DNA: TGTGCCATCGGGACAGGACAAGGAGTTGGGTTGGAGCAGTTCTTC

J: TRBJ2-7
D: TRBD1
size: .
V: TRBV12-3/TRBV12-4
CDR3: CASSYPGQGVHEQYF
DNA: TGTGCCAGCAGTTACCCGGGACAGGGGGTGCACGAGCAGTACTTC

J: TRBJ1-1
D: .
size: .
V: TRBV6-1
CDR3: CACSEHREETEAFF
DNA: TGTGCCTGCAGTGAACACAGGGAAGAAACTGAAGCTTTCTTT

J: TRBJ2-2
D: .
size: .
V: TRBV15
CDR3: CATSTQRGGSDTGELFF
DNA: TGTGCCACCAGCACTCAGAGGGGAGGATCGGACACCGGGGAGCTGTTTTTT

J: TRBJ2-7
D: .
size: .
V: TRBV19
CDR3: CASSIGGLREQYF
DNA: TGTGCCAGTAGTATCGGAGGGTTGCGAGAGCAGTACTTC

J: TRBJ1-6
D: TRBD1
size: .
V: TRBV10-2
CDR3: CASSYRTGVDNSPLHF
DNA: TGTGCCAGCAGCTACAGGACAGGGGTTGATAATTCACCCCTCCACTTT

J: TRBJ2-7
D: TRBD1
size: .
V: TRBV12-3/TRBV12-4
CDR3: CASSQQGIMPYEQYF
DNA: TGTGCCAGCAGCCAACAGGGGATAATGCCCTACGAGCAGTACTTC

J: TRBJ2-3
D: TRBD2
size: few
V: TRBV29-1
CDR3: CSAIGTSGDTQYF
DNA: TGCAGCGCCATCGGGACTAGCGGAGATACGCAGTATTTT